The clone carrying this TCR beta chain showed up many times. An equimolar mix of two oligonucleotides served as the beta constant-region primer for TRBC1 and TRBC2. In TCRdb, the UMI-ligation and nested PCR reads were re-called with MiXCR into one record per CDR3 protein. The sample contains roughly 91,000 distinct CDR3 sequences, around 13% of which appear only once. This sample was taken from a study of naive and memory T cell subsets. Looked up from germline, CDR1 is SGHVS and CDR2 is FQNEAQ. V was cut by 5 bases and J by 7 bases, with 9 bases left in between. The CDR3 has 11 residues. This sequence was found in a human donor in good health. Material for sequencing was central memory CD4+ T cells from blood. The chain joins TRBV7-8 to TRBJ2-7, with D perhaps matching TRBD2 (5 bases). The CDR3 nucleotides read TGTGCCAGCAGCCCACAGCGGGAGCAGTACTTC. Amino acids: CASSPQREQYF.